Below are 15 T cell receptor delta chains sequenced from a single sample in a study of gamma-delta chains in newborns, infants, children. With CATT, TCRdb re-called clones from the reads. The sample yields approximately 4,200 delta-chain clones, 2% to 2.5% seen once. Sequencing was done on a sample of blood. These receptors all come from a child who was a newborn, infant or young child, either healthy, febrile or measles-vaccinated (not recorded which).

The chain has TRDV2 and TRDJ1; 8 bases agree with TRDD3. The CDR3 spans 19 residues. Germline V CDR1 and CDR2: GEAIGNYY, EKD. J lost 2 bases, V lost 0 bases, and 16 bases had no gene match. The CDR3, as DNA: TGTGCCTGTGACACCGTAACCTGGGATACGCGAAGGGAGACCGATAAACTCATCTTT. This encodes CACDTVTWDTRRETDKLIF.

Concerning this clone: The TCRdb protein comes from a much larger clone and disagrees with this DNA's translation at residue 16, likely due to a read error; the protein given here is derived from the DNA. The V gene is TRDV1, the J gene TRDJ3, with TRDD3 identical over 12 bases. The CDR3 spans 18 residues. CDR1 TSWWSYY and CDR2 QGS come from the germline V gene. CDR3 residues: CALGEYWGIPWDTRQIFF. The CDR3 nucleotides are TGTGCTCTTGGGGAGTACTGGGGGATACCCTGGGACACCCGACAGATTTTTTTC.

Comments on this clone: This DNA's translation and the protein TCRdb lists, from a much larger clone, do not match at residue 12, likely due to a read error; the protein shown is translated from the DNA. The chain recombines TRDV2 with TRDJ3, with 9 bases lining up with TRDD3. The CDR3 loop spans 18 amino acids. CDR1 GEAIGNYY and CDR2 EKD come from the germline V gene. CDR3 DNA: TGTGCCTGTGACACCTACTGGGGGAGCTCCTGGGAAACCCGACAGATGTTTTTC. This codes for CACDTYWGSSWETRQMFF.

As to this clone: TCRdb lists the protein of a much larger clone for this DNA, which differs at residue 7, so this is likely a read error; the protein given here is translated from the DNA itself. V is TRDV2 and J is TRDJ3, with TRDD3 identical over 8 bases. J lost 1 base, V lost 0 bases, and 7 bases had no gene match. Germline V gives CDR1 GEAIGNYY, CDR2 EKD. This CDR3 has 19 residues. The chain's CDR3 is CACDTVPGDNSWDTRQMFF. Here the CDR3 DNA reads TGTGCCTGTGACACCGTACCGGGGGATAATTCCTGGGACACCCGACAGATGTTTTTC.

This clone has just a few counts. A read error likely explains this, since a far larger clone differs by one base. The sample contains more than one DNA sequence encoding this CDR3. The CDR3 spells CACDTGDFYSWDTRQMFF. The CDR3 coding sequence is TGTGCCTGTGACACTGGGGATTTCTACTCCTGGGACACCCGACAGATGTTTTTC. This rearrangement joins TRDV2 to TRDJ3; a possible D gene is TRDD3 (6 bases). V gave up 1 base and J gave up 0 bases, with 12 bases separating them. The CDR3 runs 18 residues. Per the germline V gene, CDR1 is GEAIGNYY and CDR2 is EKD.

This clone was seen only a few times. The amino acid sequence in TCRdb belongs to a much larger clone and departs from this DNA's translation at residue 12, likely a sequencing read error; the sequence shown is translated from the DNA. The CDR3 reads CALGTGWEFPAKLFF. CDR3 nucleotides: TGTGCTCTTGGGACCGGATGGGAGTTTCCAGCAAAACTCTTCTTT. V gene TRDV1 combines with J gene TRDJ2; D call uncertain. CDR3 length equals 15 residues. The germline V gene has CDR1 TSWWSYY and CDR2 QGS.

This clone was picked up a small number of times. A read error likely explains why the TCRdb protein, taken from a much larger clone, differs from this DNA's translation at residue 6; the protein shown is translated from the DNA. The V gene is TRDV3, the J gene TRDJ1; D perhaps matches TRDD3 (6 bases). The germline CDR1 and CDR2 sequences are TVYSNPD and GDNSRS (reference sequence). The V end was cut by 0 bases, the J end by 0 bases, with 29 bases between. This CDR3 region has 20 residues. The CDR3 protein is CAFSATADLGSVPYTDKLIF. The CDR3 nucleotides are TGTGCCTTTAGCGCCACCGCTGATCTGGGGTCCGTCCCTTACACCGATAAACTCATCTTT.

On this clone itself: The TCRdb protein, from a much larger clone, departs from this DNA's translation at residue 10, likely by read error; the protein shown derives from the DNA. The CDR3 DNA reads as TGTGCCTGTGACGAACTGGGGGATTCCTTGGACACCCGACAGATGTTTTTC. Its protein is CACDELGDSLDTRQMFF. The chain links TRDV2 to TRDJ3; the match to TRDD3 covers 10 bases. This CDR3 spans 17 amino acids. Germline-derived CDR1 and CDR2 are GEAIGNYY and EKD.

Of note for this clone: TCRdb's entry gives the protein of a much larger clone, which mismatches this DNA's translation at residue 10, likely from a read error; the protein reported here is translated from the DNA. The chain has TRDV1 and TRDJ1; 8 bases align to TRDD3. V trimming: 0 bases; J trimming: 4 bases; junction bases outside the gene matches: 16. Germline values: CDR1 TSWWSYY, CDR2 QGS. This CDR3 spans 19 amino acids. In DNA, the CDR3 is TGTGCTCTTGGGGAACTACCCCGTACTGAGGGATACGCAGACGATAAACTCATCTTT. This translates into CALGELPRTEGYADDKLIF.

Only a few counts were recorded for this clone. Given a far larger clone just one base away, this is likely a sequencing read error. This same CDR3 is encoded by further DNA sequences in the sample. The chain links TRAV29/DV5 to TRDJ1, with 13 bases lining up with TRDD3. Trimming removed 0 bases from V and 3 bases from J; junction bases left unmatched: 20. CDR1 is NSMFDY, CDR2 ISSIKDK, per germline. The CDR3 covers 21 residues. CDR3 sequence: CAASAVSHILGDTRRSDKLIF. CDR3 nucleotides: TGTGCAGCAAGCGCGGTTTCCCACATACTGGGGGATACGCGCCGGTCCGATAAACTCATCTTT. Together with reference TRAV29/DV5 and TRDJ1, the CDR3 gives the full variable domain: DQQVKQNSPSLSVQEGRISILNCDYTNSMFDYFLWYKKYPAEGPTFLISISSIKDKNEDGRFTVFLNKSAKHLSLHIVPSQPGDSAVYFCAASAVSHILGDTRRSDKLIFGKGTRVTVEP.

Remarks on this clone: Since a far larger clone is one base different, this is likely a read error. Other DNA sequences in the sample encode the same CDR3. The chain has TRDV1 and TRDJ3, with 7 bases lining up with TRDD3. The germline V gene encodes CDR1 TSWWSYY and CDR2 QGS. The CDR3 runs 20 residues. The J segment lost 2 bases and the V segment lost 0 bases, leaving 10 bases of the junction unmatched. The CDR3 sequence is CALGELNAWGPTWDTRQMFF. The CDR3 region has the DNA TGTGCTCTTGGGGAACTAAACGCCTGGGGGCCCACCTGGGACACCCGACAGATGTTTTTC.

With regard to this clone: This specimen includes other DNA sequences encoding the same CDR3. The chain combines TRDV2 with TRDJ3; TRDD3 matches 9 bases. CDR3 length: 18 residues. J was trimmed by 0 bases and V by 1 base; bases with no gene match: 3. Germline V gene sequence: CDR1 GEAIGNYY, CDR2 EKD. The CDR3 spells CACDTLGESSWDTRQMFF. DNA for the CDR3: TGTGCCTGTGACACACTGGGGGAAAGCTCCTGGGACACCCGACAGATGTTTTTC.

By share, this clone ranks as medium-sized (0.01 to 0.1%). This likely came from a read error, as a far larger clone is one base away. The V and J genes are TRDV2 and TRDJ2; TRDD3 matches at 8 bases. Per germline, CDR1 GEAIGNYY and CDR2 EKD. The CDR3 sequence is 18 residues long. Trimming cost V 3 bases and J 4 bases; bases outside gene matches: 15. CDR3 region: CACDALTGGPHPTAQLFF. CDR3 DNA: TGTGCCTGTGACGCCCTTACTGGGGGTCCTCACCCGACAGCACAACTCTTCTTT.

This clone has more than one count but fewer than ten. V and J are TRDV1 and TRDJ1; 7 positions agree with TRDD2. V shed 2 bases and J 0 bases; nucleotides not matched to a gene: 18. Per germline, CDR1 TSWWSYY and CDR2 QGS. CDR3 length: 20 amino acids. CDR3 loop: CALGEKVNFLRSTDTDKLIF. The DNA of the CDR3 is TGTGCTCTTGGGGAAAAGGTTAATTTCCTACGCAGTACTGACACCGATAAACTCATCTTT.

This clone was seen a handful of times. This likely reflects a read error, since a far larger clone is one base away. In the same sample, other DNA sequences code for this CDR3. The chain recombines TRDV2 with TRDJ3, with TRDD3 matching 13 bases. Per germline, CDR1 GEAIGNYY and CDR2 EKD. This CDR3 contains 19 residues. The CDR3 reads CACDPLLGDTPWDTRQMFF. CDR3 nucleotide sequence: TGTGCCTGTGACCCCCTACTGGGGGATACGCCCTGGGACACCCGACAGATGTTCTTC.